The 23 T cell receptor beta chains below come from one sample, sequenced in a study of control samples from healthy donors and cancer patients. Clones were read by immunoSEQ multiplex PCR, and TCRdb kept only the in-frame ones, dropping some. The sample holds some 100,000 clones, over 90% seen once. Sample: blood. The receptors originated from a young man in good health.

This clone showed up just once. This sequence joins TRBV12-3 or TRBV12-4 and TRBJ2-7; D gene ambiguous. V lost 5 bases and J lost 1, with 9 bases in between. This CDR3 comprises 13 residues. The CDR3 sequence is CASSPENSYEQYF. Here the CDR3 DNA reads TGTGCCAGCAGTCCAGAAAATTCCTACGAGCAGTACTTC.

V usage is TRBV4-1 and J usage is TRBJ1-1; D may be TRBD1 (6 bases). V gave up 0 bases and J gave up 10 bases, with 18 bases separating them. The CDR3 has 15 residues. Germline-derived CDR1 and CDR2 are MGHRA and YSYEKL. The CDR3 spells CASSQDHRGARGAFF. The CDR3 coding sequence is TGCGCCAGCAGCCAAGATCATCGGGGGGCTCGCGGAGCTTTCTTT.

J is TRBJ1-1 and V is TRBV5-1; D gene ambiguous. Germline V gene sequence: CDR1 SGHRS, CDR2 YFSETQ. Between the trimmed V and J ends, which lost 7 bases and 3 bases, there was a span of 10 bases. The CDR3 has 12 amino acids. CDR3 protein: CASRHPDTEAFF. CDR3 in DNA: TGCGCCAGCCGACATCCGGACACTGAAGCTTTCTTT.

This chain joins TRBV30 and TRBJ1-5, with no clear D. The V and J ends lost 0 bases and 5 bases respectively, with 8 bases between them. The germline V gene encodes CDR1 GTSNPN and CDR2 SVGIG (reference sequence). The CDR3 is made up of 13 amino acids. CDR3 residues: CAWSVRLDQPQHF. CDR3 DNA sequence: TGTGCCTGGAGTGTACGTCTGGATCAGCCCCAGCATTTT.

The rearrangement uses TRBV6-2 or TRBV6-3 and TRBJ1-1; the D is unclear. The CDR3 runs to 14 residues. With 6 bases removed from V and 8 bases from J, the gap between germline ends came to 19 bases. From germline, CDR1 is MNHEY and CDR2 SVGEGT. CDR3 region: CASSLIRGEAEAFF. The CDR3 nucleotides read TGTGCCAGCAGCCTCATAAGAGGTGAAGCGGAAGCTTTCTTT.

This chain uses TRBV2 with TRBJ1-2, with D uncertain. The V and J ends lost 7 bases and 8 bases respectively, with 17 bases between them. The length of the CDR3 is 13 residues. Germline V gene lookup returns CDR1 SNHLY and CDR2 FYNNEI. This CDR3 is CASTEGEDVGYTF. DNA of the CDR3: TGTGCCAGCACCGAAGGTGAGGATGTGGGCTACACCTTC.

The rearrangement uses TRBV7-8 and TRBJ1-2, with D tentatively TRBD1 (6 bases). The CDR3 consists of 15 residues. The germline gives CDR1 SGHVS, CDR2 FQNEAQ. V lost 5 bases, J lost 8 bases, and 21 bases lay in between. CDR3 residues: CASSPDTGSQIGYTF. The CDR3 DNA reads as TGTGCCAGCAGCCCTGATACAGGGAGTCAGATCGGCTACACCTTC.

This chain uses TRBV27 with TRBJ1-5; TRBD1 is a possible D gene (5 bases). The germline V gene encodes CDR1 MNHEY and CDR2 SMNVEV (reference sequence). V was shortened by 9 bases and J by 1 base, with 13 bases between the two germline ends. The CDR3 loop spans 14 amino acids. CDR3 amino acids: CASRLGVSNQPQHF. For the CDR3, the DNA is TGTGCCAGTCGTTTGGGGGTAAGCAATCAGCCCCAGCATTTT.

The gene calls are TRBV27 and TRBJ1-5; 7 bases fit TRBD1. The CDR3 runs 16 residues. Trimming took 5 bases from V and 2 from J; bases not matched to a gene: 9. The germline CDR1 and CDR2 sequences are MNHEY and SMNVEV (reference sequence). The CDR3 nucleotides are TGTGCCAGCAGTCCTCTGGTGGACAGGCGCAATCAGCCCCAGCATTTT. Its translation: CASSPLVDRRNQPQHF.

CDR3 bases: TGTGCCAGTACAGCCAGGGGCGGGAGTCGATTAGAGACCCAGTACTTC. Its translation is CASTARGGSRLETQYF. The chain uses TRBV7-6 and TRBJ2-5, with D possibly being TRBD2 (7 bases). The length of the CDR3 is 16 residues. CDR1 SGHVS and CDR2 FNYEAQ come from the germline V gene. Trimming removed 9 bases at V and 4 bases at J, with 24 bases between.

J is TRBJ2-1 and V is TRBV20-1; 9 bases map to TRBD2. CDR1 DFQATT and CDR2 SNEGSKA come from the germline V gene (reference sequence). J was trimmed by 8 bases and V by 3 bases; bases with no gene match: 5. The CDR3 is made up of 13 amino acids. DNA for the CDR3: TGCAGTGCTAGTTTATTAGCGGGGGATGAGCAGTTCTTC. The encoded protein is CSASLLAGDEQFF.

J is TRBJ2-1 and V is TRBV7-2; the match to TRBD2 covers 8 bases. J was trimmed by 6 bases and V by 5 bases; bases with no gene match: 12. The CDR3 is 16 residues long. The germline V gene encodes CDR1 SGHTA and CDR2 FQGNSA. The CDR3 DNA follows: TGTGCCAGCAGCGTAAACGGGGGGGCGTTTATCAATGAGCAGTTCTTC. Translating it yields CASSVNGGAFINEQFF.

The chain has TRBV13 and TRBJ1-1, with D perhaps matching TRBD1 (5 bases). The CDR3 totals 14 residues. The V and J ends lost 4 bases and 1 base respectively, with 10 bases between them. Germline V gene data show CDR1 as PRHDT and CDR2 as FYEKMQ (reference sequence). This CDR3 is CASSSTVTNTEAFF. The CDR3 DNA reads TGTGCCAGCAGCTCGACAGTGACGAACACTGAAGCTTTCTTT.

The CDR3 nucleotides read TGTGCCAGCAGTTGGGGACAGGGACGACGGGCAGATACGCAGTATTTT. It yields the protein CASSWGQGRRADTQYF. The chain recombines TRBV7-9 with TRBJ2-3, with 9 bases fitting TRBD1. CDR1 SEHNR and CDR2 FQNEAQ come from the germline V gene (reference sequence). V dropped 6 bases and J dropped 4; count of bases not matched to a gene: 11. CDR3 length: 16 residues.

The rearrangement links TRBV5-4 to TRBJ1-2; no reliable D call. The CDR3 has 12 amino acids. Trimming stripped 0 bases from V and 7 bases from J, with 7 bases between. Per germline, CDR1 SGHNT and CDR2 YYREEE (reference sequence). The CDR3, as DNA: TGTGCCAGCAGCTTGGACGGGGTTGGCTACACCTTC. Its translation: CASSLDGVGYTF.

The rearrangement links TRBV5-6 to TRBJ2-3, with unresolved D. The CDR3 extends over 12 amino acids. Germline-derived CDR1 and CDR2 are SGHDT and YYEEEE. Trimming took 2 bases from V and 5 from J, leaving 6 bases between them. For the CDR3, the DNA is TGTGCCAGCAGCTTAGTCGGAGATACGCAGTATTTT. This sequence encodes CASSLVGDTQYF.

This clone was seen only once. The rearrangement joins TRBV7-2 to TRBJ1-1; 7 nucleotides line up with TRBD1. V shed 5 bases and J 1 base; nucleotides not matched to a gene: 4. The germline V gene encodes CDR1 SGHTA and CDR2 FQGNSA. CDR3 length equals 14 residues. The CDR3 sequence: CASSPWDRNTEAFF. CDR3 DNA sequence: TGTGCCAGCAGCCCTTGGGACAGGAACACTGAAGCTTTCTTT. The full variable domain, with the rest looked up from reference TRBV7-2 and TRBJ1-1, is GAGVSQSPSNKVTEKGKDVELRCDPISGHTALYWYRQSLGQGLEFLIYFQGNSAPDKSGLPSDRFSAERTGGSVSTLTIQRTQQEDSAVYLCASSPWDRNTEAFFGQGTRLTVV.

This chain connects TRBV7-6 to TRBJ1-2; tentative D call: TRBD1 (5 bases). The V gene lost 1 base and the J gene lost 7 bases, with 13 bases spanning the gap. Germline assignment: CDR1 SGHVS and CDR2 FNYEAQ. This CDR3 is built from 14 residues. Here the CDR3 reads CASSLDGDGGGYTF. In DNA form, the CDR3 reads TGTGCCAGCAGCTTAGATGGGGACGGAGGTGGCTACACCTTC.

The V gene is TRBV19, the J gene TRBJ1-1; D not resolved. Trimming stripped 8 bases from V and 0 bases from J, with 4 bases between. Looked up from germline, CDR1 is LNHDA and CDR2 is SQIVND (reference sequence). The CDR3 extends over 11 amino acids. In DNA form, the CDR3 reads TGTGCCAGTGCACTGAACACTGAAGCTTTCTTT. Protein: CASALNTEAFF.

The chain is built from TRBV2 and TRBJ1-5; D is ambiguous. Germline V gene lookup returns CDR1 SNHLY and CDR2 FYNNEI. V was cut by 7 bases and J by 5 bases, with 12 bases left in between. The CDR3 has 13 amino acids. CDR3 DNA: TGTGCCAGCAAATTGGCGGGATATCAGCCCCAGCATTTT. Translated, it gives CASKLAGYQPQHF.

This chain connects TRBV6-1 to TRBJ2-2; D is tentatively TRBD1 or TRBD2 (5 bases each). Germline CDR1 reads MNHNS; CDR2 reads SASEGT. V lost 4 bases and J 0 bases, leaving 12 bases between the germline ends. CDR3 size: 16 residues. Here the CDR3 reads CASSAGTAANTGELFF. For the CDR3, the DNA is TGTGCCAGCAGTGCCGGGACGGCGGCGAACACCGGGGAGCTGTTTTTT.

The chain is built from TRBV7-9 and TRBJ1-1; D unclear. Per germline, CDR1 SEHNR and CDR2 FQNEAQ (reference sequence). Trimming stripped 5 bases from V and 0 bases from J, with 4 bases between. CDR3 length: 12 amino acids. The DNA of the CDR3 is TGTGCCAGCAGCACAGTGAACACTGAAGCTTTCTTT. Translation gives CASSTVNTEAFF.

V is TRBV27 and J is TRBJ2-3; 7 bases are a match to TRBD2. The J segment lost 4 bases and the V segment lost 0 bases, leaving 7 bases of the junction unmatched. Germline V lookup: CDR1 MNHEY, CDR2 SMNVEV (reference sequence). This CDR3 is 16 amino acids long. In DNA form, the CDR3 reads TGTGCCAGCAGTTTATCCGGCGGGAGTCTCGCAGATACGCAGTATTTT. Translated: CASSLSGGSLADTQYF.